Listed here are 14 T cell receptor beta chains from one sample, sequenced in a study of control samples from healthy donors and cancer patients. TCRdb keeps only in-frame clones here, not all; method: immunoSEQ multiplex PCR. The sample has roughly 18,000 clones; around four fifths are singletons. Sequenced material: PBMCs. The receptor source for this set is a woman in her 70s with lung cancer.

The chain employs TRBV4-3 and TRBJ1-2; the D gene is possibly TRBD1 (6 bases). V lost 1 base and J lost 4, with 16 bases in between. This CDR3 has 16 residues. Germline V gene lookup returns CDR1 LGHNA and CDR2 YSLEER. CDR3 nucleotide sequence: TGCGCCAGCAGCCAAGTTACAGGGAGAAGTAGCTATGGCTACACCTTC. Its protein is CASSQVTGRSSYGYTF.

The V call is TRBV7-3, the J call TRBJ2-7; D not resolved. Trimming stripped 2 bases from V and 2 bases from J, with 13 bases between. CDR1 and CDR2 (germline): SGHTA, FQGTGA. This CDR3 spans 15 amino acids. Here the CDR3 reads CASSLVPGSTYEQYF. The CDR3 DNA is TGTGCCAGCAGCTTAGTCCCTGGGTCTACCTACGAGCAGTACTTC. Variable domain in full (rest from reference TRBV7-3 and TRBJ2-7): GAGVSQTPSNKVTEKGKYVELRCDPISGHTALYWYRQSLGQGPEFLIYFQGTGAADDSGLPNDRFFAVRPEGSVSTLKIQRTERGDSAVYLCASSLVPGSTYEQYFGPGTRLTVT.

In nucleotides, the CDR3 is TGTGCCAGCAGCTTGGAAAGGGTAACTGAAGCTTTCTTT. As protein: CASSLERVTEAFF. The V and J genes are TRBV5-4 and TRBJ1-1; D is uncertain. Trimming shortened V by 0 bases and J by 5 bases, and 8 bases separated the two germline ends. There are 13 residues in the CDR3. Looked up from germline, CDR1 is SGHNT and CDR2 is YYREEE (reference sequence).

The chain is built from TRBV6-1 and TRBJ1-2; 10 bases align to TRBD1. V was clipped by 1 base and J by 3 bases; unmatched bases: 5. Looked up from germline, CDR1 is MNHNS and CDR2 is SASEGT. This CDR3 is built from 16 residues. This CDR3 reads CASSEVRDRGDYGYTF. As DNA, the CDR3 is TGTGCCAGCAGTGAAGTGAGGGACAGGGGCGACTATGGCTACACCTTC.

This sequence joins TRBV7-3 and TRBJ2-2; unclear D gene. Trimming pared 2 bases from V and 3 bases from J, leaving 4 bases between. This CDR3 contains 13 residues. Germline CDR1 is SGHTA and CDR2 is FQGTGA. The CDR3 DNA reads as TGTGCCAGCAGCTTACAGGACACCGGGGAGCTGTTTTTT. Amino acids: CASSLQDTGELFF.

This clone was picked up a small number of times. The rearrangement joins TRBV2 to TRBJ1-6; TRBD1 is a possible D gene (6 bases). Germline V lookup: CDR1 SNHLY, CDR2 FYNNEI. The CDR3 totals 13 residues. The V end lost 6 bases, the J end lost 10 bases, and 13 bases lay between the germline ends. The CDR3 reads CASSPGHESPLHF. As DNA, the CDR3 is TGTGCCAGCAGCCCGGGACATGAGTCACCCCTCCACTTT.

The V call is TRBV7-8, the J call TRBJ2-7; D ambiguous. Between the trimmed V and J ends, which lost 1 base and 2 bases, there was a span of 9 bases. Germline V gene sequence: CDR1 SGHVS, CDR2 FQNEAQ. The CDR3 is made up of 14 amino acids. CDR3 bases: TGTGCCAGCAGCTTAGGGCAGTTCGCCTACGAGCAGTACTTC. It yields the protein CASSLGQFAYEQYF. The full variable domain, in which reference TRBV7-8 and TRBJ2-7 provide the parts outside the CDR3, is GAGVSQSPRYKVAKRGQDVALRCDPISGHVSLFWYQQALGQGPEFLTYFQNEAQLDKSGLPSDRFFAERPEGSVSTLKIQRTQQEDSAVYLCASSLGQFAYEQYFGPGTRLTVT.

The chain joins TRBV5-1 to TRBJ2-7; D unclear. Trimming shortened V by 4 bases and J by 6 bases, and 11 bases separated the two germline ends. The germline gives CDR1 SGHRS, CDR2 YFSETQ. CDR3 length: 12 residues. The chain's CDR3 is CASSPDSLEQYF. The CDR3, as DNA: TGCGCCAGCAGCCCTGACTCGCTCGAGCAGTACTTC.

This sequence joins TRBV28 and TRBJ2-7; the match to TRBD2 covers 7 bases. CDR3 length: 16 residues. With V trimmed by 3 bases and J by 5 bases, 13 bases remained unmatched. Per the germline V gene, CDR1 is MDHEN and CDR2 is SYDVKM. The CDR3 DNA follows: TGTGCCAGCAGTTTGGCCCTAGGGAGGGAGTTGCACGAGCAGTACTTC. It yields the protein CASSLALGRELHEQYF.

V usage is TRBV14 and J usage is TRBJ2-7, with D perhaps matching TRBD1 (6 bases). Trimming took off 4 bases at V and 6 bases at J, with 19 bases between the two ends. Germline CDR1 SGHDN, CDR2 FVKESK. The CDR3 runs 15 residues. CDR3 region: CASSPSTGMDSEQYF. In DNA, the CDR3 is TGTGCCAGCAGCCCTTCGACAGGTATGGACTCCGAGCAGTACTTC.

The chain has TRBV29-1 and TRBJ1-2, with 8 bases fitting TRBD1. After removal of 4 bases from V and 0 bases from J, the junction contained 13 bases not matched to a gene. The CDR3 has 17 residues. Germline loops: CDR1 SQVTM, CDR2 ANQGSEA. The CDR3 loop is CSVARLGQGLANYGYTF. The CDR3 nucleotides are TGCAGCGTTGCCCGCCTAGGACAGGGATTAGCTAACTATGGCTACACCTTC. The full variable domain, rest sourced from reference TRBV29-1 and TRBJ1-2, is SAVISQKPSRDICQRGTSLTIQCQVDSQVTMMFWYRQQPGQSLTLIATANQGSEATYESGFVIDKFPISRPNLTFSTLTVSNMSPEDSSIYLCSVARLGQGLANYGYTFGSGTRLTVV.

V is TRBV4-3 and J is TRBJ2-2; 11 nucleotides agree with TRBD2. The CDR3 contains 18 residues. Germline-derived CDR1 and CDR2 are LGHNA and YSLEER. V was pared by 4 bases and J by 7 bases, with 14 bases of the junction left unmatched. This chain's CDR3 is CASSRDSGTSGFGGELFF. Here the CDR3 DNA reads TGCGCCAGCAGCCGTGACTCCGGGACTAGCGGTTTCGGCGGGGAGCTGTTTTTT.

The rearrangement uses TRBV3-1 (or the pseudogene TRBV3-2) and TRBJ2-1, with 7 bases identical to TRBD2. The CDR3 runs to 18 residues. CDR1 and CDR2 (germline): LGHDT, YNNKEL (reference sequence). J lost 4 bases, V lost 3 bases, and 15 bases had no gene match. The chain's CDR3 is CASSHQVQGLPPYNEQFF. CDR3 DNA: TGTGCCAGCAGCCACCAGGTCCAGGGACTACCCCCTTACAATGAGCAGTTCTTC.

The rearrangement uses TRBV2 and TRBJ1-3; D gene ambiguous. Germline lookup yields CDR1 SNHLY and CDR2 FYNNEI. This CDR3 is built from 15 residues. V dropped 3 bases and J dropped 2 bases, with 11 bases sitting between them. The CDR3 sequence: CASSDRALPGNTIYF. The CDR3, as DNA: TGTGCCAGCAGTGATCGGGCATTACCTGGAAACACCATATATTTT.